This T cell receptor (beta chain) was obtained from a study of cytotoxic CD8 clonotypes in ibrutinib-treated CLL (dated by TCRdb to the early 2020s). Turning to the overall study: In this cohort, approximately 15 patients were treatment-naive and about ten were relapsed/refractory, while around 18 had unmutated IGHV. Response samples were obtained after a median of 12 months of treatment, with a range of about 6 to 36 months. Samples averaged roughly 260,000 productive templates and about 94,000 productive rearrangements. All remission and progressive disease samples were collected while patients were still receiving ibrutinib. Of the 90 or so people in the trial, approximately 24 had longitudinal samples available. Cryopreserved peripheral blood mononuclear cells were obtained prior to treatment, at the time of response, and at either disease progression or sustained remission. Responses were partial in around 25 patients and complete in 2; after median 68 months follow-up, approximately 15 stayed in remission and about twelve progressed.

Beyond this particular receptor, the publication reports: At ibrutinib response clonality went up, during sustained remission it held steady, and at progression it dropped back toward baseline. Baseline clonality was found to be higher than that of age-matched healthy donors and was strongly correlated with circulating CD8+ T-cell counts. Sampling times were not matched between sustained-remission and progressing patients, and lymph node repertoires were not studied. Public clonotypes were rare and either contracted or stayed stable during treatment, and the rise in clonality at ibrutinib response reflected the expansion of private clonotypes.

A MiSeq instrument was used for deep resolution sequencing, which targeted depths ranging from 1 in 1 million up to 1 in 200,000 T cells, with coverage averaging 10x for each clonotype. TCR beta libraries were generated with the immunoSEQ hsTCRB Kit. Under the source paper's analysis protocol: Data were analyzed with ImmunoSEQ Data Assistant and ImmunoSEQ Analyzer, with V, D and J genes assigned per IMGT definitions. Clonality, which ranges from 0 to 1, was calculated as one minus the normalized Shannon entropy of productive rearrangement frequencies. Only overrepresented clonotypes making up at least 0.05% of each patient's repertoire were included in the public clonotype analysis. Thirteen repertoires from age-matched healthy donors, obtained from immuneACCESS, served as clonality controls. Not all clones reach the TCRdb copy of this immuneACCESS table, which keeps in-frame sequences only. Checked studies attribute under half of the gap to unresolved V genes and leave the rest unexplained. The V and J calls and clone size come from that table; D and trimming were worked out from the DNA. The sample table shows 100,000 to 150,000 clones, and 80% to 90% are seen once. Together, the top ten hold under 2.5% of the sample.

This specimen's time point label, interpreted: around 25 months on ibrutinib. For TCR beta library preparation, about 1.8 micrograms of genomic DNA were isolated from cryopreserved PBMCs. Longitudinal blood samples from CLL patients on ibrutinib monotherapy were analyzed using high-throughput TCR beta sequencing. Patients were enrolled in a phase 2 open-label single-center ibrutinib monotherapy trial. Comments on this clone: Its binding antigen is unknown. No much larger clone exists at a distance of one base, and base qualities are not known.

V loses 6 bases at its end and J loses 4 bases; junction bases beyond the gene matches: 7. CDR1 and CDR2, per the germline V gene, are MNHEY and SVGAGI. The CDR3 spans 14 residues, from the cysteine through the phenylalanine. CDR3 DNA only is kept here, 42 bases in frame from base 1. Source: PBMCs, taken after 24 months of ibrutinib treatment. The source of this sequence is a human donor with chronic lymphocytic leukemia. This chain joins TRBV6-5 to TRBJ1-2; 8 central nucleotides agree with TRBD1. The base sequence is TGTGCCAGCAGCAGGGGGCAGTCAGGCTATGGCTACACCTTC. Translation gives CASSRGQSGYGYTF.